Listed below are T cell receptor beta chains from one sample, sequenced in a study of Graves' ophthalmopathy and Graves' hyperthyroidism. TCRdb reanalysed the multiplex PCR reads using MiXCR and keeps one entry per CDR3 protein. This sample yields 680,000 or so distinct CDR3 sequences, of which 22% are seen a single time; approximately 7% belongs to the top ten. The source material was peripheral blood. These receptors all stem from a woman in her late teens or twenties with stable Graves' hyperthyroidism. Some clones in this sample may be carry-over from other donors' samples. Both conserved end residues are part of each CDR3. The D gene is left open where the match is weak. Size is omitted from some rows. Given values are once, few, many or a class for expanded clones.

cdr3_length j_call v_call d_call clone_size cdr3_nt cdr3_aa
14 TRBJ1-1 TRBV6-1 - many TGTGCCAGCAGTGAATCTCCGAGGTTGGCTGAAGCTTTCTTT CASSESPRLAEAFF
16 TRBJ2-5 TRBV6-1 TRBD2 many TGTGCCAGCAGCCCGCGACTAGCGGGGGTGCAAGAGACCCAGTACTTC CASSPRLAGVQETQYF
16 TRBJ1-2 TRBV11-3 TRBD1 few TGTGCCAGCAGCACTAGGGGGCAGGGTAGTACCTATGGCTACACCTTC CASSTRGQGSTYGYTF
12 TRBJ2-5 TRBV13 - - TGTGCCAGCAGTCTCGGATCTGAGACCAAGTACTTC CASSLGSETKYF
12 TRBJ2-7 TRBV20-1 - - TGCAGTGCTAGTCGGCTAGACTACGAGCAGTACTTC CSASRLDYEQYF
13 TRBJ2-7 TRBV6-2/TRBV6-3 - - TGTGCCAGCACTACTGGCGGAACCTACGAGCAGTACTTC CASTTGGTYEQYF
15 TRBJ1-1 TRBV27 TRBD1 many TGTGCCAGCAGTTTATCCGGGACAGCCTACACTGAAGCTTTCTTT CASSLSGTAYTEAFF
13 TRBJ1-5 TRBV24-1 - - TGTGCCACCAGTGAGGGGGTGGATCAGCCCCAGCATTTT CATSEGVDQPQHF
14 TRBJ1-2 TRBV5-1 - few TGCGCCAGCGGAGACCCTGGACAGAACTATGGCTACACCTTC CASGDPGQNYGYTF
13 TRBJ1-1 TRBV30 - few TGTGCCTGGAACTTCAAGGAGAACACTGAAGCTTTCTTT CAWNFKENTEAFF
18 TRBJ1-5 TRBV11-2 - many TGTGCCAGCAGCTCTCACTTGGCGCAGGAGGATAGCAATCAGCCCCAGCATTTT CASSSHLAQEDSNQPQHF
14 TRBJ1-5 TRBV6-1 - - TGTGCCAGCAGTCGGGCGGGGATTTATCAGCCCCAGCATTTT CASSRAGIYQPQHF
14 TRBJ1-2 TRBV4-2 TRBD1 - TGTGCCAGCAGCCCCCCCGGGACAGGGCAGGGCTACACCTTC CASSPPGTGQGYTF
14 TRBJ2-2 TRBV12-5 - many TGTGCTAGTGGTTTGGCACCGAACACCGGGGAGCTGTTTTTT CASGLAPNTGELFF
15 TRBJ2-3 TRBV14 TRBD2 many TGTGCCAGCAGCGGCGGGAGGCTCAGCACAGATACGCAGTATTTT CASSGGRLSTDTQYF
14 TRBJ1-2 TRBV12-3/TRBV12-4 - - TGTGCCAGCAGTTTATTAGGCTTGACGTATGGCTACACCTTC CASSLLGLTYGYTF
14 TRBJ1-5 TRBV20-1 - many TGCAGTGCTAGCGCAGGAATGCGCAATCAGCCCCAGCATTTT CSASAGMRNQPQHF
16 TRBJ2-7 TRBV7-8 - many TGTGCCAGCAGCTTAGCAGTACTGGAACTCCCCTACGAGCAGTACTTC CASSLAVLELPYEQYF
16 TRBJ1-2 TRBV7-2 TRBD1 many TGTGCCAGCAGCTTACAGACAGGGGGCGGTGTCTATGGCTACACCTTC CASSLQTGGGVYGYTF
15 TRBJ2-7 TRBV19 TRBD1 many TGTGCCAGTAGTATAGAGGACAGGGGATTCTACGAGCAGTACTTC CASSIEDRGFYEQYF
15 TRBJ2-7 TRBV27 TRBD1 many TGTGCCAGCAGCTATGGATGGACAGGGGGCTACGAGCAGTACTTC CASSYGWTGGYEQYF
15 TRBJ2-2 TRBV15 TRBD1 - TGTGCCACCAGCAGAGCTCAGGGGGAACCCGGGGAGCTGTTTTTT CATSRAQGEPGELFF